This entry lists 16 T cell receptor beta chains sequenced from one sample in a study of OX40 agonist ivuxolimab in advanced cancers. Sequenced by immunoSEQ multiplex PCR; TCRdb stores in-frame clones only, minus some. The data show around 100,000 clones, with roughly 87% seen just once and around 0.34% held by the top ten. Sequences were derived from CD4+ or CD8+ T cells sorted from blood, sampled in a trial of the OX40 agonist ivuxolimab. All receptors derive from an adult with an advanced solid tumor such as melanoma, head and neck, liver or kidney cancer.

The rearrangement uses TRBV6-5 and TRBJ1-2; 7 bases line up with TRBD1. CDR1 is MNHEY, CDR2 SVGAGI, per germline. CDR3 length: 14 amino acids. The J segment lost 5 bases and the V segment lost 3 bases, leaving 6 bases of the junction unmatched. The CDR3 region is CASSYHRGWYGYTF. The CDR3 region has the DNA TGTGCCAGCAGTTATCACAGGGGCTGGTATGGCTACACCTTC.

This chain links TRBV4-2 with TRBJ1-5; D unclear. The germline gives CDR1 LGHNA, CDR2 YNFKEQ. The CDR3 runs to 13 residues. Deletions cut 0 bases from V and 6 bases from J, with 6 bases between. CDR3 sequence reads: CASSQDLGQPQHF. CDR3 nucleotides: TGTGCCAGCAGCCAAGATCTCGGTCAGCCCCAGCATTTT.

The gene calls are TRBV7-9 and TRBJ1-4; D gene ambiguous. This CDR3 has 14 residues. Germline lookup yields CDR1 SEHNR and CDR2 FQNEAQ (reference sequence). V lost 5 bases, J lost 4 bases, and 11 bases lay in between. The CDR3 sequence: CASSIGSGNEKLFF. CDR3 DNA: TGTGCCAGCAGCATAGGGAGTGGTAATGAAAAACTGTTTTTT.

The chain carries TRBV2 and TRBJ1-1; D unresolved. Germline lookup yields CDR1 SNHLY and CDR2 FYNNEI. The length of the CDR3 is 11 residues. Trimming removed 8 bases from V and 1 base from J, with 5 bases in between. CDR3 region: CASVGNTEAFF. The DNA for the CDR3 is TGTGCCAGCGTGGGGAACACTGAAGCTTTCTTT.

V is TRBV28 and J is TRBJ1-1; D is ambiguous. This CDR3 is built from 12 residues. Trimming stripped 7 bases from V and 1 base from J, with 7 bases between. Germline CDR1 reads MDHEN; CDR2 reads SYDVKM. CDR3 sequence (DNA): TGTGCCAGCACCATACAGAACACTGAAGCTTTCTTT. Residues: CASTIQNTEAFF.

The chain carries TRBV4-2 and TRBJ1-5; no firm D call. Germline V CDR1 and CDR2: LGHNA, YNFKEQ. The length of the CDR3 is 14 residues. V dropped 0 bases and J dropped 7 bases, with 10 bases sitting between them. The CDR3 sequence is CASSQDGYLQPQHF. CDR3 sequence (DNA): TGTGCCAGCAGCCAAGATGGGTATCTGCAGCCCCAGCATTTT.

This chain uses TRBV18 with TRBJ1-4; D is unclear. With 5 bases removed from V and 6 bases from J, the gap between germline ends came to 10 bases. The CDR3 has 13 amino acids. CDR1 is KGHSH and CDR2 is LQKENI in the germline V gene. In DNA, the CDR3 is TGTGCCAGCTCAGAGGAGCAGGATGAAAAACTGTTTTTT. Translating it yields CASSEEQDEKLFF.

The chain links TRBV11-3 to TRBJ2-1; 11 bases line up with TRBD2. Germline assignment: CDR1 SGHNT and CDR2 YENEEA. V was clipped by 0 bases and J by 7 bases; unmatched bases: 2. This CDR3 region has 15 residues. CDR3: CASSLEASGRNEQFF. In DNA, the CDR3 is TGTGCCAGCAGCTTAGAAGCTAGCGGGAGGAATGAGCAGTTCTTC.

This chain links TRBV5-1 with TRBJ2-1; TRBD2 aligns across 7 bases. The CDR3 sequence is 18 residues long. The J segment lost 3 bases and the V segment lost 3 bases, leaving 15 bases of the junction unmatched. CDR1 is SGHRS and CDR2 is YFSETQ in the germline V gene. The CDR3 coding sequence is TGCGCCAGCAGCTGGCCCCGAGGGAGGGAAGGAGGCTACAATGAGCAGTTCTTC. Amino acids: CASSWPRGREGGYNEQFF.

The chain links TRBV9 to TRBJ1-6, with 7 bases identical to TRBD1. CDR3 length: 17 residues. Germline V gene sequence: CDR1 SGDLS, CDR2 YYNGEE. V gave up 4 bases and J gave up 6 bases; unmatched junction bases: 13. CDR3 region: CASSRGGNRGANSPLHF. CDR3 nucleotide sequence: TGTGCCAGCAGCCGAGGTGGCAACAGGGGTGCTAATTCACCCCTCCACTTT.

J is TRBJ1-1 and V is TRBV5-1; the D is unclear. The V end was cut by 1 base, the J end by 1 base, with 8 bases between. The CDR3 covers 14 residues. The germline V gene has CDR1 SGHRS and CDR2 YFSETQ. CDR3: CASSLLQTNTEAFF. The CDR3 bases are TGCGCCAGCAGCTTGCTACAGACGAACACTGAAGCTTTCTTT.

This CDR3 reads CATSRGGRGQAYEQYF. The CDR3 DNA reads TGTGCCACCAGCAGAGGCGGCCGGGGACAGGCCTACGAGCAGTACTTC. This chain uses TRBV15 with TRBJ2-7; TRBD1 agrees at 8 bases. The CDR3 has 16 residues. V lost 1 base and J lost 2; bases outside the gene matches: 7. In germline, CDR1 is LNHNV, CDR2 YYDKDF (reference sequence).

The chain has TRBV19 and TRBJ1-2; D ambiguous. The CDR3 consists of 13 residues. CDR1 LNHDA and CDR2 SQIVND come from the germline V gene (reference sequence). V shed 3 bases and J shed 5 bases, with 10 bases lying between them. CDR3 amino acids: CASSIPRRYGYTF. Here the CDR3 DNA reads TGTGCCAGTAGTATCCCCCGACGGTATGGCTACACCTTC.

The V gene is TRBV2, the J gene TRBJ2-1; 7 bases align to TRBD1. Unmatched junction bases numbered 10, after V lost 8 bases and J lost 6 bases. The CDR3 is made up of 14 amino acids. The germline CDR1 and CDR2 sequences are SNHLY and FYNNEI. As DNA, the CDR3 is TGTGCCAGCGTTCGGGGACAGAGTTTCAATGAGCAGTTCTTC. Protein product: CASVRGQSFNEQFF.

This rearrangement joins TRBV4-2 to TRBJ2-3, with TRBD2 identical over 12 bases. The CDR3 is 16 residues long. V lost 3 bases to trimming and J lost 3 bases; unmatched junction nucleotides: 4. CDR1 is LGHNA and CDR2 is YNFKEQ in the germline V gene. The CDR3 region has the DNA TGTGCCAGCAGCCAGAGACTAGCGGGAGAAACAGATACGCAGTATTTT. Translated: CASSQRLAGETDTQYF.

V is TRBV6-6 and J is TRBJ2-1; no definite D call. Germline V CDR1 and CDR2: MNHNY, SVGAGI (reference sequence). This CDR3 comprises 12 residues. Deletions cut 5 bases from V and 9 bases from J, with 11 bases between. The CDR3 here is CASSTTGSEQFF. The CDR3 DNA reads as TGTGCCAGCAGTACTACGGGTAGTGAGCAGTTCTTC.